The 19 T cell receptor beta chains presented below share a single source sample, sequenced in a study of a mutant IDH1 vaccine in newly diagnosed glioma. Time point in this sample: week 35, safety follow-up. A single vaccine dose contained 300 ug of mutant IDH1 20-mer peptide, and topical imiquimod was used with it. Only in-frame clones appear in the TCRdb table, and some are missing; sequencing was by immunoSEQ multiplex PCR. This table has about 55,000 clones, approximately 81% appearing once. These receptors are not linked to any known antigen. Sequences were derived from PBMCs, sampled from a glioma patient whose treatment included an IDH1 peptide vaccine. The receptor source for this set is a woman aged 18 to 35 with glioma.

The chain joins TRBV27 to TRBJ2-7; 10 positions match TRBD2. The V and J ends lost 5 bases and 5 bases, in that order; junction bases with no gene match: 6. Germline CDR1 is MNHEY and CDR2 is SMNVEV (reference sequence). The CDR3 sequence is 14 residues long. As DNA, the CDR3 is TGTGCCAGCAGTCTCATAGCGGGAGGAGACGAGCAGTACTTC. This codes for CASSLIAGGDEQYF.

Concerning this clone: A read error may account for a junction end that differs from germline. Other DNA sequences in this specimen translate into the identical CDR3. The chain recombines TRBV5-1 with TRBJ1-1; D uncertain. Germline V CDR1 and CDR2: SGHRS, YFSETQ. The CDR3 sequence is 14 residues long. The CDR3 protein is CASSLEVVNTEAFF. CDR3 nucleotides: TGCGCCAGCAGTTTGGAGGTCGTCAACACTGAAGCTTTCTTT.

This sequence joins TRBV7-2 and TRBJ1-6; a possible D gene is TRBD1 (5 bases). Germline V gene lookup returns CDR1 SGHTA and CDR2 FQGNSA. The CDR3 has 15 amino acids. The germline V and J ends were trimmed by 1 base and 6 bases, with 10 bases remaining between them. The chain's CDR3 is CASSLGGAPNSPLHF. The CDR3 DNA follows: TGTGCCAGCAGCTTAGGGGGCGCCCCTAATTCACCCCTCCACTTT. Supplemented by reference TRBV7-2 and TRBJ1-6, the full variable domain reads GAGVSQSPSNKVTEKGKDVELRCDPISGHTALYWYRQSLGQGLEFLIYFQGNSAPDKSGLPSDRFSAERTGGSVSTLTIQRTQQEDSAVYLCASSLGGAPNSPLHFGNGTRLTVT.

This clone was counted a few times. The chain combines TRBV30 with TRBJ1-5; D gene ambiguous. In germline, CDR1 is GTSNPN, CDR2 SVGIG (reference sequence). This CDR3 is 14 amino acids long. Trimming shortened V by 2 bases and J by 0 bases, and 8 bases separated the two germline ends. For the CDR3, the DNA is TGTGCCTGGAGTCTCCCTTTTAGCAATCAGCCCCAGCATTTT. Residues: CAWSLPFSNQPQHF.

The table lists this clone with a few counts. This chain links TRBV7-6 with TRBJ1-4; D possibly corresponds to TRBD1 (6 bases). Germline V gene data show CDR1 as SGHVS and CDR2 as FNYEAQ. Trimming cost V 5 bases and J 7 bases, with 11 bases left between them. The CDR3 consists of 13 residues. CDR3 nucleotides: TGTGCCAGCAGCACCACAGGGAGTGAAAAACTGTTTTTT. It encodes CASSTTGSEKLFF.

The CDR3 DNA follows: TGTGCCAGTAGAGGACCAGCGGGAGGCGAGCAGTACTTC. Encoded protein: CASRGPAGGEQYF. The chain uses TRBV19 and TRBJ2-7; 9 nucleotides match TRBD2. This CDR3 has 13 residues. Per the germline V gene, CDR1 is LNHDA and CDR2 is SQIVND (reference sequence). V lost 6 bases to trimming and J lost 6 bases; unmatched junction nucleotides: 6.

This chain connects TRBV6-4 to TRBJ1-1; 8 nucleotides agree with TRBD1. Trimming removed 6 bases from V and 2 bases from J; junction bases left unmatched: 8. There are 15 residues in the CDR3. Germline lookup yields CDR1 MRHNA and CDR2 SNTAGT. The CDR3 loop reads CASSGVTGENTEAFF. As DNA, the CDR3 is TGTGCCAGCAGCGGCGTGACAGGGGAAAACACTGAAGCTTTCTTT.

Only one count was recorded for this clone. The rearrangement uses TRBV6-6 and TRBJ2-1; tentatively, D is TRBD1 or TRBD2 (6 bases each). The CDR3 is made up of 15 amino acids. Germline-derived CDR1 and CDR2 are MNHNY and SVGAGI (reference sequence). The V end was cut by 5 bases, the J end by 7 bases, with 18 bases between. The CDR3 region is CASSPLAGAGNEQFF. The CDR3 nucleotides are TGTGCCAGCAGTCCCTTGGCAGGGGCGGGAAATGAGCAGTTCTTC.

In this sample, this clone turned up a few times. This chain connects TRBV5-8 to TRBJ1-1; D call uncertain. V was shortened by 0 bases and J by 1 base, with 7 bases between the two germline ends. This CDR3 spans 14 amino acids. The germline V gene has CDR1 SGHTS and CDR2 YDEGEE. This CDR3 reads CASSLVRGNTEAFF. The CDR3 DNA follows: TGTGCCAGCAGCTTGGTGCGAGGGAACACTGAAGCTTTCTTT.

The V and J genes are TRBV19 and TRBJ1-1, with TRBD1 as a possible D gene (5 bases). The germline CDR1 and CDR2 sequences are LNHDA and SQIVND (reference sequence). This CDR3 contains 12 residues. V dropped 5 bases and J dropped 8 bases, with 12 bases sitting between them. The CDR3, as DNA: TGTGCCAGTAGTTGGGGGACGGCAGAAGCTTTCTTT. It codes for CASSWGTAEAFF.

The V gene is TRBV5-4, the J gene TRBJ1-2; 8 bases agree with TRBD1. This CDR3 region has 15 residues. The V gene end was trimmed by 5 bases and the J gene end by 6 bases; junction bases not matched to a gene: 12. The V gene's germline CDR1 is SGHNT and CDR2 YYREEE (reference sequence). The CDR3 region is CASRQTGGGLNGYTF. In DNA, the CDR3 is TGTGCCAGCAGACAAACAGGGGGAGGTTTGAATGGCTACACCTTC.

The rearrangement links TRBV9 to TRBJ1-4; 11 bases agree with TRBD1. The CDR3 is made up of 15 amino acids. Germline trimming cut 3 bases from V and 5 bases from J; bases unmatched to any gene: 3. Germline values: CDR1 SGDLS, CDR2 YYNGEE. CDR3 DNA sequence: TGTGCCAGCAGCGCGGGGGACAGGGGGAATGAAAAACTGTTTTTT. Amino acids: CASSAGDRGNEKLFF.

This chain's CDR3 is CASSPQETQYF. The CDR3 nucleotides read TGTGCCAGCAGCCCTCAAGAGACCCAGTACTTC. The chain links TRBV7-9 to TRBJ2-5; D ambiguous. CDR3 length: 11 amino acids. V lost 5 bases and J lost 2, with 3 bases in between. Germline assignment: CDR1 SEHNR and CDR2 FQNEAQ (reference sequence).

This clone was observed once. The rearrangement uses TRBV6-5 and TRBJ2-7; 9 positions match TRBD1. Per the germline V gene, CDR1 is MNHEY and CDR2 is SVGAGI. The CDR3 sequence is 15 residues long. The junction had 9 bases not matched to a gene; V was cut back by 6 bases and J by 3 bases. CDR3 sequence (DNA): TGTGCCAGCAGGGAGCCCGGGACAGGGTTCTACGAGCAGTACTTC. Its protein product is CASREPGTGFYEQYF.

The V gene is TRBV6-1, the J gene TRBJ1-1; 7 nucleotides align to TRBD1. Germline CDR1 reads MNHNS; CDR2 reads SASEGT. The J segment lost 4 bases and the V segment lost 7 bases, leaving 9 bases of the junction unmatched. The CDR3 is made up of 14 amino acids. The CDR3 region is CASIKDRVVTEAFF. CDR3 in DNA: TGTGCCAGCATTAAAGACAGGGTGGTCACTGAAGCTTTCTTT.

The rearrangement links TRBV6-1 to TRBJ2-3; TRBD2 aligns across 11 bases. This CDR3 is built from 18 residues. The germline V gene has CDR1 MNHNS and CDR2 SASEGT. V shed 4 bases, J shed 1 base, and the junction held 10 bases outside the gene matches. The CDR3 region has the DNA TGTGCCAGCAGTGTAAGGCGTCTAGCGGGAGGTGGCACAGATACGCAGTATTTT. Translating it yields CASSVRRLAGGGTDTQYF.

V usage is TRBV5-4 and J usage is TRBJ2-5; weak D call: TRBD1 (6 bases). Germline-derived CDR1 and CDR2 are SGHNT and YYREEE (reference sequence). V lost 4 bases to trimming and J lost 5 bases, with 15 bases between them. This CDR3 spans 14 amino acids. CDR3 sequence: CASSHRVIPETQYF. CDR3 nucleotides: TGTGCCAGCAGCCACAGGGTTATCCCGGAGACCCAGTACTTC.

CDR3 DNA sequence: TGTGCCAGCTCAAGCACAGATACGCAGTATTTT. Protein product: CASSSTDTQYF. The chain combines TRBV18 with TRBJ2-3; D unclear. Trimming cost V 5 bases and J 0 bases, with 0 bases left between them. The CDR3 covers 11 residues. Germline V lookup: CDR1 KGHSH, CDR2 LQKENI. Combining the CDR3 with reference TRBV18 and TRBJ2-3 gives the whole variable domain NAGVMQNPRHLVRRRGQEARLRCSPMKGHSHVYWYRQLPEEGLKFMVYLQKENIIDESGMPKERFSAEFPKEGPSILRIQQVVRGDSAAYFCASSSTDTQYFGPGTRLTVL.

Within the sample, this clone is medium-sized. V and J are TRBV9 and TRBJ2-3; TRBD1 or TRBD2 may be the D gene (5 bases each). V was shortened by 0 bases and J by 2 bases, with 7 bases between the two germline ends. Germline loops: CDR1 SGDLS, CDR2 YYNGEE. The CDR3 has 14 residues. CDR3 DNA: TGTGCCAGCAGCGTAGACGGGGCCACAGATACGCAGTATTTT. Translation gives CASSVDGATDTQYF.